The next 4 T cell receptor beta chains were all read from a single sample in a study of naive and memory T cell subsets. Four PCR rounds used nested alpha and beta constant region primers plus the SP2 primer. TCRdb independently ran MiXCR on the UMI-ligation and nested PCR reads; one entry per CDR3 protein. The sample holds about 25,000 distinct CDR3 sequences, roughly 5.2% seen once. TCR cDNA received a 3' ligated oligonucleotide that carried a UMI. Sample: blood. These receptors all come from an adult in good health.

Of note for this clonotype: A read error may explain this, as a much larger clone is one base away. The J gene is TRBJ1-2, the V gene TRBV11-2; D gene ambiguous. V lost 4 bases to trimming and J lost 4 bases, with 16 bases between them. The germline gives CDR1 SGHAT, CDR2 FQNNGV. This CDR3 comprises 15 residues. CDR3 loop: CASSSIRESSYGYTF. The CDR3 region has the DNA TGTGCCAGCAGCTCTATTAGAGAATCGAGCTATGGCTACACCTTC.

This clonotype was detected ten times or more. The V gene is TRBV20-1, the J gene TRBJ2-7; 11 positions match TRBD2. CDR1 DFQATT and CDR2 SNEGSKA come from the germline V gene (reference sequence). This CDR3 has 15 amino acids. Trimming removed 0 bases from V and 5 bases from J; junction bases left unmatched: 6. The CDR3 protein is CSARDVLAGDHEQYF. The CDR3, as DNA: TGCAGTGCTAGAGATGTACTAGCGGGAGACCACGAGCAGTACTTC.

The chain links TRBV28 to TRBJ2-7; 9 nucleotides agree with TRBD2. The CDR3 runs to 15 residues. In germline, CDR1 is MDHEN, CDR2 SYDVKM. Unmatched junction bases numbered 9, after V lost 8 bases and J lost 1 base. The CDR3 here is CASLGTSPSSYEQYF. DNA of the CDR3: TGTGCCAGCCTTGGGACTAGCCCGAGTTCCTACGAGCAGTACTTC. Filled out from reference TRBV28 and TRBJ2-7, the complete variable domain reads DVKVTQSSRYLVKRTGEKVFLECVQDMDHENMFWYRQDPGLGLRLIYFSYDVKMKEKGDIPEGYSVSREKKERFSLILESASTNQTSMYLCASLGTSPSSYEQYFGPGTRLTVT.

This clonotype occurred many times. V and J are TRBV7-2 and TRBJ1-6; TRBD1 matches at 8 bases. The CDR3 covers 16 residues. V lost 1 base to trimming and J lost 10 bases; unmatched junction nucleotides: 9. Germline V gene lookup returns CDR1 SGHTA and CDR2 FQGNSA. The CDR3, as DNA: TGTGCCAGCAGCTTAGTACTGCAGGGGGCAGGGTCACCCCTCCACTTT. Its translation: CASSLVLQGAGSPLHF.